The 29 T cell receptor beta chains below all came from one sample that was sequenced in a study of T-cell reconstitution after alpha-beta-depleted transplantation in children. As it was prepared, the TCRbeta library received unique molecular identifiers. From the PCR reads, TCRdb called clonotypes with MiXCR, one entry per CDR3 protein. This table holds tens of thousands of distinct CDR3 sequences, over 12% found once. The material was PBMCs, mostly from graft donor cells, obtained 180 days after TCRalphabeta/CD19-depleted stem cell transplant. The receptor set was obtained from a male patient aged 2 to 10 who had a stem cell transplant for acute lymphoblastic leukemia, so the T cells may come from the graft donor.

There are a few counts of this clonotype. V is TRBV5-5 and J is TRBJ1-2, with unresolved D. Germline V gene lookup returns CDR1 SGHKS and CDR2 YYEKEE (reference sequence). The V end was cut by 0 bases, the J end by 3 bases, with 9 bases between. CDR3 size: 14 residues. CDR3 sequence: CASSLGGGDYGYTF. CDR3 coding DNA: TGTGCCAGCAGCTTGGGGGGAGGTGACTATGGCTACACCTTC.

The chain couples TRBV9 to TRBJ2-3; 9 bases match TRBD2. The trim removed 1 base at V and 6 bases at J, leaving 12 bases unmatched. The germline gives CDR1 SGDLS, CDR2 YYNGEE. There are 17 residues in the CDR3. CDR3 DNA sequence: TGTGCCAGCAGCGTATACCCGGGTAGCGGGGGAGGTGATACGCAGTATTTT. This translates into CASSVYPGSGGGDTQYF. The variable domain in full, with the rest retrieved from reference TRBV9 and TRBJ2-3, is DSGVTQTPKHLITATGQRVTLRCSPRSGDLSVYWYQQSLDQGLQFLIQYYNGEERAKGNILERFSAQQFPDLHSELNLSSLELGDSALYFCASSVYPGSGGGDTQYFGPGTRLTVL.

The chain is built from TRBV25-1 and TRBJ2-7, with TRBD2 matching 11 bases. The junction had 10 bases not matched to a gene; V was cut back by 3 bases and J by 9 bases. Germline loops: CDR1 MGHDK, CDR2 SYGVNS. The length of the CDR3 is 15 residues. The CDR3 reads CASSDVDSGRDLQYF. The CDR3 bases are TGTGCCAGCAGTGATGTGGATAGCGGGAGGGACCTGCAGTACTTC.

CDR3 sequence reads: CASSQTDRGRTGELFF. For the CDR3, the DNA is TGTGCCAGCAGCCAGACCGACAGGGGGCGTACCGGGGAGCTGTTTTTT. The chain links TRBV3-1 to TRBJ2-2, with 10 bases identical to TRBD1. The junction had 6 bases not matched to a gene; V was cut back by 3 bases and J by 5 bases. The CDR3 extends over 16 amino acids. Germline V gene data show CDR1 as LGHDT and CDR2 as YNNKEL (reference sequence).

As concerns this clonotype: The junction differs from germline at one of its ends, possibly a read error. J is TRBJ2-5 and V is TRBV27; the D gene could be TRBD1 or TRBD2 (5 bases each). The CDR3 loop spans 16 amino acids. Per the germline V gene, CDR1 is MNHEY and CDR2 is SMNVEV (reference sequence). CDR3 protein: CASSSFSGPEQGTQYF. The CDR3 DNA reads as TGTGCCAGCAGTTCCTTCTCGGGACCCGAGCAAGGGACCCAGTACTTC.

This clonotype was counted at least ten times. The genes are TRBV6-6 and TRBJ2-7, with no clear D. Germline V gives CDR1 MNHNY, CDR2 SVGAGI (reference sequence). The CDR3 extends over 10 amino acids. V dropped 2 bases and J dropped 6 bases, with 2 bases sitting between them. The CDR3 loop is CASSYREQYF. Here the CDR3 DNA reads TGTGCCAGCAGTTACCGCGAGCAGTACTTC.

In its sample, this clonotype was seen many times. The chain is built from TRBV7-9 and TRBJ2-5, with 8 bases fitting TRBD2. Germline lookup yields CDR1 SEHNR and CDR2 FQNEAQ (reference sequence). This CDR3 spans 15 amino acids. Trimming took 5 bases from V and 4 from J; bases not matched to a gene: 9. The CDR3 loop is CASSLGLASGETQYF. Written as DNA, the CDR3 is TGTGCCAGCAGCCTCGGACTAGCCTCCGGAGAGACCCAGTACTTC.

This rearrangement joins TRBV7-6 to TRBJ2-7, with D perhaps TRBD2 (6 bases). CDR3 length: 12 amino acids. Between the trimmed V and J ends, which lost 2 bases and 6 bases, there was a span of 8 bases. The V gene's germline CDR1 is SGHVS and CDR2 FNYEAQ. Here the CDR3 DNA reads TGTGCCAGCAGCTTATTGCGGGGCGAGCAGTACTTC. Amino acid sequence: CASSLLRGEQYF.

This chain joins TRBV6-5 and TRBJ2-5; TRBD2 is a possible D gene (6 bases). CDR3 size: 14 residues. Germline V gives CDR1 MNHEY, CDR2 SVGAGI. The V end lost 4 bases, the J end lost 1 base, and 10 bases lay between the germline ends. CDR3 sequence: CASSSRDFQETQYF. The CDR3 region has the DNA TGTGCCAGCAGTTCCCGGGACTTCCAAGAGACCCAGTACTTC.

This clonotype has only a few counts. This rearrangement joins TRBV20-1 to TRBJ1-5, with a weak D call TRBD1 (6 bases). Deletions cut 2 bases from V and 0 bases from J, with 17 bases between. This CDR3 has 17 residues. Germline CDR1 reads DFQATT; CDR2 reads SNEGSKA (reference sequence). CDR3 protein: CSARRGGKVYSNQPQHF. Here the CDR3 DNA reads TGCAGTGCTAGACGGGGGGGCAAGGTCTATAGCAATCAGCCCCAGCATTTT.

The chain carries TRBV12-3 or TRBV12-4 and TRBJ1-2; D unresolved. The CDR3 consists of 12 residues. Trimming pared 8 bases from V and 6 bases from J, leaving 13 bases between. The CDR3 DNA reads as TGTGCCAGCTACGGTGACATAGATGGCTACACCTTC. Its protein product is CASYGDIDGYTF.

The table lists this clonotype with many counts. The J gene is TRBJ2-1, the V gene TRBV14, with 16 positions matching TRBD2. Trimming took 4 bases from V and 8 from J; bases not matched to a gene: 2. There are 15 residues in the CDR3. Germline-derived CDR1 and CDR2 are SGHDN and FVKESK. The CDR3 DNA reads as TGTGCCAGCAGCCTCGGGACTAGCGGGGGGGATGAGCAGTTCTTC. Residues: CASSLGTSGGDEQFF.

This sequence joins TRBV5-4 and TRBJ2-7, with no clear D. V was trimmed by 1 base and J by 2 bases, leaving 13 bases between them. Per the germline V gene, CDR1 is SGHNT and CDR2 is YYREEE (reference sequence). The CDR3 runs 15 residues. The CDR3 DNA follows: TGTGCCAGCAGCTTGATAAATGGGGTGGCCTACGAGCAGTACTTC. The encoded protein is CASSLINGVAYEQYF. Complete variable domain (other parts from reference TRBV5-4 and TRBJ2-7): ETGVTQSPTHLIKTRGQQVTLRCSSQSGHNTVSWYQQALGQGPQFIFQYYREEENGRGNFPPRFSGLQFPNYSSELNVNALELDDSALYLCASSLINGVAYEQYFGPGTRLTVT.

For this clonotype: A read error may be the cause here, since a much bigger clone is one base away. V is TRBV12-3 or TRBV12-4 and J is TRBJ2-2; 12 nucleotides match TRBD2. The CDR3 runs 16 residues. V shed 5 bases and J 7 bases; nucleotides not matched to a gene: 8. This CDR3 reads CASSPLAGGGIGELFF. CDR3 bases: TGTGCCAGCAGTCCACTAGCGGGGGGCGGGATCGGGGAGCTGTTTTTT.

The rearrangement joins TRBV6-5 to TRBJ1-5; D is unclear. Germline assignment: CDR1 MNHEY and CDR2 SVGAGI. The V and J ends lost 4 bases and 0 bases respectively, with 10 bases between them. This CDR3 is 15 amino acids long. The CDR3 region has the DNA TGTGCCAGCAGTTCCTCGGACGGTAGCAATCAGCCCCAGCATTTT. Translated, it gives CASSSSDGSNQPQHF.

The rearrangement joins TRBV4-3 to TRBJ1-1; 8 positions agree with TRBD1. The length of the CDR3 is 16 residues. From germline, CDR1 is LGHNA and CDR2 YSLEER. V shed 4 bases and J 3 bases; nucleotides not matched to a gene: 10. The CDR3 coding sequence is TGCGCCAGCAGCCCAGCTTGGACAGGGACAGACACTGAAGCTTTCTTT. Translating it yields CASSPAWTGTDTEAFF.

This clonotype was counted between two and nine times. CDR3 amino acids: CSATRGLAKNIQYF. CDR3 bases: TGCAGTGCGACCAGGGGGCTAGCCAAAAACATTCAGTACTTC. The rearrangement joins TRBV20-1 to TRBJ2-4, with 8 bases lining up with TRBD1. In germline, CDR1 is DFQATT, CDR2 SNEGSKA (reference sequence). The CDR3 runs 14 residues. The ends lost 6 bases at V and 0 bases at J; junction bases unmatched: 4.

CDR3 residues: CASSLDRGRDTQYF. The CDR3 coding sequence is TGTGCCAGCAGTTTAGACAGGGGGCGAGATACGCAGTATTTT. The chain recombines TRBV28 with TRBJ2-3; TRBD1 matches 10 bases. The length of the CDR3 is 14 residues. Trimming took 2 bases from V and 5 from J; bases not matched to a gene: 1. Per germline, CDR1 MDHEN and CDR2 SYDVKM.

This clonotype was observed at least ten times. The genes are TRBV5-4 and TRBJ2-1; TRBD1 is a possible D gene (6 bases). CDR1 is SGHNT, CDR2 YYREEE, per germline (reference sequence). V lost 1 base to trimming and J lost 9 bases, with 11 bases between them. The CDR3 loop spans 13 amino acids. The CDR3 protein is CASSLTGTPEQFF. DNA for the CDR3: TGTGCCAGCAGCTTGACAGGGACACCTGAGCAGTTCTTC.

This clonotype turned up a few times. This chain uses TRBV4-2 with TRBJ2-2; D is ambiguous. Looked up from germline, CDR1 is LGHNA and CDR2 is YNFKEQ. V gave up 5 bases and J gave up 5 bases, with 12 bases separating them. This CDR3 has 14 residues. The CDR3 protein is CASSTEYGTGELFF. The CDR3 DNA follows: TGTGCCAGCAGCACTGAGTACGGGACCGGGGAGCTGTTTTTT.

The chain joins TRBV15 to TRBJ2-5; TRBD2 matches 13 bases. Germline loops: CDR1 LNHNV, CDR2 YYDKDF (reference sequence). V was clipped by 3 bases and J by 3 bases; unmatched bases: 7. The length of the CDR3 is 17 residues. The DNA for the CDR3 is TGTGCCACCAGCAGCCTGAAGGGACTAGCGGGGAAAGAGACCCAGTACTTC. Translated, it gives CATSSLKGLAGKETQYF. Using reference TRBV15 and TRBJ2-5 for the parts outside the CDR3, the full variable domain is DAMVIQNPRYQVTQFGKPVTLSCSQTLNHNVMYWYQQKSSQAPKLLFHYYDKDFNNEADTPDNFQSRRPNTSFCFLDIRSPGLGDTAMYLCATSSLKGLAGKETQYFGPGTRLLVL.

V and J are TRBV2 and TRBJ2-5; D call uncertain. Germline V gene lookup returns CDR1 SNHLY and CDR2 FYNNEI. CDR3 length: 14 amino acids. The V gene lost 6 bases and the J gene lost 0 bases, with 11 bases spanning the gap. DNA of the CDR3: TGTGCCAGCAGGGGCCTCAGGCACCAAGAGACCCAGTACTTC. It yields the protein CASRGLRHQETQYF.

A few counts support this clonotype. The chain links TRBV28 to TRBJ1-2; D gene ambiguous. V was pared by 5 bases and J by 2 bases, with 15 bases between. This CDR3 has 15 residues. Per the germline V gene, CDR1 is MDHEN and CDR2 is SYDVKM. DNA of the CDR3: TGTGCCAGCAGTCCCCCAAGGGTACCAAACTATGGCTACACCTTC. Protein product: CASSPPRVPNYGYTF.

CDR3 residues: CASSQDIGKHQPQHF. DNA for the CDR3: TGCGCCAGCAGCCAAGATATCGGGAAGCATCAGCCCCAGCATTTT. The chain employs TRBV4-3 and TRBJ1-5; D not certain. Germline V gene sequence: CDR1 LGHNA, CDR2 YSLEER. The CDR3 has 15 residues. The ends were cut back, 0 bases at V and 5 bases at J, with 11 bases in the middle.

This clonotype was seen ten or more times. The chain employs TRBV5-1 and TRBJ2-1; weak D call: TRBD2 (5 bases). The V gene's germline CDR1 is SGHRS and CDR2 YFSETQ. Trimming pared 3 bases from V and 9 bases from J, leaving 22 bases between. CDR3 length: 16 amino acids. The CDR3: CASSSRGFVSDGEQFF. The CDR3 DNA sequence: TGCGCCAGCAGCTCACGGGGATTCGTGAGTGACGGTGAGCAGTTCTTC.

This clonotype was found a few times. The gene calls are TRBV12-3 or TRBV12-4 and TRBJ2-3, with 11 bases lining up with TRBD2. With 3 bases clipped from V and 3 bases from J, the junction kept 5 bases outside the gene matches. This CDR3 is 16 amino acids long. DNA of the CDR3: TGTGCCAGCAGTTTCACTAGCGGGAGAGGGACAGATACGCAGTATTTT. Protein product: CASSFTSGRGTDTQYF.

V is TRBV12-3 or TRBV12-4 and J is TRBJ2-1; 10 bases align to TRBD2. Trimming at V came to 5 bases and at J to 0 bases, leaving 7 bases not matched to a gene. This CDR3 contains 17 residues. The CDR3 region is CASSTGTSVSSYNEQFF. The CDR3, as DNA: TGTGCCAGCAGTACCGGGACTAGCGTTAGCTCCTACAATGAGCAGTTCTTC.

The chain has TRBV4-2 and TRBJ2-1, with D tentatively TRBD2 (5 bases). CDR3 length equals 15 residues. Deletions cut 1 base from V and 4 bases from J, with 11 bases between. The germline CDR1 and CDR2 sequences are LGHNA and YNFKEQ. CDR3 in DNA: TGTGCCAGCAGCCAAGCCACGGACTTTTACAATGAGCAGTTCTTC. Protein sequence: CASSQATDFYNEQFF.

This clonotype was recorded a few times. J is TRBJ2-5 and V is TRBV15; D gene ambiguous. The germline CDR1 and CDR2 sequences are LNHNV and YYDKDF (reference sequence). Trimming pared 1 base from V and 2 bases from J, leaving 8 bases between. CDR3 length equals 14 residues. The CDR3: CATSRVIGQETQYF. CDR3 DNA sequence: TGTGCCACCAGCAGAGTCATAGGGCAAGAGACCCAGTACTTC.